The 22 T cell receptor beta chains listed next were all sequenced from one sample in a study of T-cell reconstitution after alpha-beta-depleted transplantation in children. Unique molecular identifiers were built into the TCRbeta library. TCRdb re-called the PCR reads through MiXCR, storing one row per CDR3 protein. Counted here are hundreds of thousands of distinct CDR3 sequences, roughly a quarter occurring once; the ten biggest clones make up roughly 2.7%. The starting material was PBMCs, obtained before TCRalphabeta/CD19-depleted stem cell transplant. All receptors derive from a girl aged 2 to 10 with Fanconi anemia, due to receive a stem cell transplant.

This clonotype was picked up a small number of times. The chain links TRBV5-1 to TRBJ2-5; 7 nucleotides line up with TRBD1. Germline CDR1 reads SGHRS; CDR2 reads YFSETQ. Trimming cost V 6 bases and J 2 bases; bases outside gene matches: 7. This CDR3 is 14 amino acids long. The CDR3 region is CASTLQGIQETQYF. The DNA for the CDR3 is TGCGCCAGCACGCTACAGGGGATTCAAGAGACCCAGTACTTC.

Many counts were recorded for this clonotype. This chain joins TRBV20-1 and TRBJ2-7; D may be TRBD1 (6 bases). The CDR3 covers 14 residues. The V and J ends lost 2 bases and 4 bases respectively, with 15 bases between them. In germline, CDR1 is DFQATT, CDR2 SNEGSKA (reference sequence). As DNA, the CDR3 is TGCAGTGCTAGACCCCTACAGGGTCCATACGAGCAGTACTTC. It encodes CSARPLQGPYEQYF.

The rearrangement joins TRBV4-1 to TRBJ1-1, with D possibly matching TRBD1 (5 bases). The CDR3 has 17 amino acids. Germline assignment: CDR1 MGHRA and CDR2 YSYEKL. Trimming pared 1 base from V and 1 base from J, leaving 16 bases between. The CDR3 DNA reads as TGCGCCAGCAGCCAAGCTAGCTGGACACTACAGAACACTGAAGCTTTCTTT. Residues: CASSQASWTLQNTEAFF.

The J gene is TRBJ1-1, the V gene TRBV10-3; no reliable D call. V was trimmed by 4 bases and J by 0 bases, leaving 6 bases between them. The CDR3 is 13 residues long. Germline lookup yields CDR1 ENHRY and CDR2 SYGVKD. In DNA form, the CDR3 reads TGTGCCATCAGTGGACAAATGAACACTGAAGCTTTCTTT. Its translation: CAISGQMNTEAFF.

The chain employs TRBV7-3 and TRBJ2-1; TRBD1 agrees at 9 bases. The trim removed 3 bases at V and 8 bases at J, leaving 5 bases unmatched. The CDR3 is made up of 14 amino acids. The V gene's germline CDR1 is SGHTA and CDR2 FQGTGA. CDR3 in DNA: TGTGCCAGCAGCTTCGGGACAGGGATCGATGAGCAGTTCTTC. Protein product: CASSFGTGIDEQFF.

This clonotype was found a few times. The chain joins TRBV28 to TRBJ2-7; TRBD1 agrees at 9 bases. J was trimmed by 3 bases and V by 4 bases; bases with no gene match: 7. Per the germline V gene, CDR1 is MDHEN and CDR2 is SYDVKM. There are 15 residues in the CDR3. The CDR3 coding sequence is TGTGCCAGCAGTTCTTCCGGGACAGGGCACTACGAGCAGTACTTC. This gives the protein CASSSSGTGHYEQYF.

In this sample, this clonotype turned up many times. In DNA form, the CDR3 reads TGTGCCAGCAGCTTGCGTCCTCAGGGGAGGGGCAAAGAGACCCAGTACTTC. It translates to CASSLRPQGRGKETQYF. V is TRBV5-5 and J is TRBJ2-5; tentatively, D is TRBD2 (7 bases). Germline V gives CDR1 SGHKS, CDR2 YYEKEE (reference sequence). The V end was cut by 1 base, the J end by 3 bases, with 19 bases between. CDR3 length: 17 amino acids.

This clonotype has at least ten counts. V is TRBV3-1 and J is TRBJ2-7; D gene unclear. This CDR3 has 17 amino acids. Germline lookup yields CDR1 LGHDT and CDR2 YNNKEL (reference sequence). V lost 0 bases and J lost 7, with 22 bases in between. The CDR3 loop is CASSQEGSSFLFREQYF. CDR3 bases: TGTGCCAGCAGCCAAGAGGGATCTAGTTTCCTCTTCCGGGAGCAGTACTTC.

The chain joins TRBV30 to TRBJ2-7; 7 bases are a match to TRBD2. This CDR3 contains 17 residues. After removal of 1 base from V and 1 base from J, the junction contained 13 bases not matched to a gene. Germline V gene sequence: CDR1 GTSNPN, CDR2 SVGIG (reference sequence). CDR3 in amino acids: CAWSDFLRAGVSYEQYF. CDR3 DNA sequence: TGTGCCTGGAGTGATTTCTTACGCGCGGGAGTTTCCTACGAGCAGTACTTC.

There are many counts of this clonotype. V gene TRBV7-2 combines with J gene TRBJ2-5; TRBD2 aligns across 7 bases. The CDR3 loop spans 15 amino acids. Unmatched junction bases numbered 7, after V lost 5 bases and J lost 1 base. Germline V CDR1 and CDR2: SGHTA, FQGNSA. CDR3 nucleotides: TGTGCCAGCAGCGTTAGTAGCGGGTCCCAAGAGACCCAGTACTTC. Translating gives CASSVSSGSQETQYF.

The chain combines TRBV28 with TRBJ2-7; 10 bases map to TRBD1. Germline CDR1 and CDR2: MDHEN and SYDVKM. With 5 bases clipped from V and 0 bases from J, the junction kept 1 base outside the gene matches. CDR3 length: 14 amino acids. DNA for the CDR3: TGTGCCAGCAGTCGGACAGGGGGCTCCTACGAGCAGTACTTC. Protein sequence: CASSRTGGSYEQYF. The variable domain in full, completed from reference TRBV28 and TRBJ2-7, reads DVKVTQSSRYLVKRTGEKVFLECVQDMDHENMFWYRQDPGLGLRLIYFSYDVKMKEKGDIPEGYSVSREKKERFSLILESASTNQTSMYLCASSRTGGSYEQYFGPGTRLTVT.

J is TRBJ2-3 and V is TRBV28, with D perhaps matching TRBD1 or TRBD2 (5 bases each). The V gene's germline CDR1 is MDHEN and CDR2 SYDVKM. The CDR3 runs 14 residues. V shed 1 base and J shed 4 bases, with 9 bases lying between them. This CDR3 reads CASSLFRDPDTQYF. The CDR3, as DNA: TGTGCCAGCAGTTTATTTAGGGACCCAGATACGCAGTATTTT.

This clonotype was seen many times. The V gene is TRBV20-1, the J gene TRBJ2-7, with D perhaps matching TRBD1 or TRBD2 (5 bases each). There are 13 residues in the CDR3. The V gene's germline CDR1 is DFQATT and CDR2 SNEGSKA (reference sequence). With 5 bases removed from V and 2 bases from J, the gap between germline ends came to 13 bases. CDR3 loop: CSAELLGAYEQYF. CDR3 DNA: TGCAGTGCTGAACTGCTGGGGGCCTACGAGCAGTACTTC.

The chain recombines TRBV28 with TRBJ1-2, with D hard to call. Germline CDR1 is MDHEN and CDR2 is SYDVKM. Trimming removed 2 bases from V and 5 bases from J, with 9 bases in between. The CDR3 consists of 13 residues. The CDR3 region has the DNA TGTGCCAGCAGTTTACCCGAACAGTATGGCTACACCTTC. Translation: CASSLPEQYGYTF.

This clonotype has ten or more counts. The V gene is TRBV12-3 or TRBV12-4, the J gene TRBJ2-7; D not certain. The germline V and J ends were trimmed by 6 bases and 3 bases, with 18 bases remaining between them. The CDR3 has 15 amino acids. CDR3 region: CASSLTAQLDYEQYF. Written as DNA, the CDR3 is TGTGCCAGCAGCCTAACTGCCCAACTCGACTACGAGCAGTACTTC.

The CDR3 DNA is TGTGCCAGCAGAAAAATTACAGGTCTCAGGGGCTACGAGCAGTACTTC. As protein: CASRKITGLRGYEQYF. J is TRBJ2-7 and V is TRBV6-1; weak D call: TRBD1 (6 bases). Germline values: CDR1 MNHNS, CDR2 SASEGT. This CDR3 is 16 amino acids long. The germline V and J ends were trimmed by 6 bases and 3 bases, with 21 bases remaining between them.

This clonotype was counted between two and nine times. V gene TRBV21-1 combines with J gene TRBJ1-5; TRBD1 reflects the table's D call only, with no check against the DNA. TRBV21-1 is a pseudogene segment. CDR3 length equals 16 residues. CDR3 in amino acids: CASSKGGWDRGQPQHF. As DNA, the CDR3 is TGTGCCAGCAGCAAAGGGGGGTGGGACCGCGGTCAGCCCCAGCATTTT.

This clonotype was recorded at least ten times. The chain uses TRBV29-1 and TRBJ2-3; 7 positions match TRBD2. V lost 4 bases, J lost 2 bases, and 12 bases stayed unmatched. The CDR3 spans 16 residues. The germline V gene has CDR1 SQVTM and CDR2 ANQGSEA. The CDR3 loop is CSVALDNLADTDTQYF. The CDR3 DNA follows: TGCAGCGTTGCCCTAGATAACCTAGCGGACACAGATACGCAGTATTTT.

In its sample, this clonotype was seen once. This chain connects TRBV23-1 to TRBJ2-7; tentatively, D is TRBD2 (5 bases). TRBV23-1 is an ORF for which the function is uncertain. This CDR3 spans 15 amino acids. The V end lost 0 bases, the J end lost 3 bases, and 12 bases lay between the germline ends. This chain's CDR3 is CASSQSRETLYEQYF. DNA for the CDR3: TGCGCCAGCAGTCAATCGAGGGAAACTCTCTACGAGCAGTACTTC.

This chain joins TRBV18 and TRBJ2-1; D might be TRBD2 (5 bases). Germline V lookup: CDR1 KGHSH, CDR2 LQKENI. The length of the CDR3 is 13 residues. Trimming stripped 9 bases from V and 6 bases from J, with 15 bases between. CDR3 in amino acids: CASLEGRTNEQFF. DNA of the CDR3: TGTGCCAGTCTGGAAGGGAGAACCAATGAGCAGTTCTTC.

This clonotype has a count of ten or more. The rearrangement joins TRBV29-1 to TRBJ1-4; 8 bases align to TRBD1. Germline trimming cut 6 bases from V and 6 bases from J; bases unmatched to any gene: 3. Germline CDR1 and CDR2: SQVTM and ANQGSEA. The CDR3 is made up of 12 amino acids. CDR3 coding DNA: TGCAGCGTACCGACAGGGGATGAAAAACTGTTTTTT. Translation: CSVPTGDEKLFF.

This clonotype was recorded many times. A junction boundary mismatches the germline segment, possibly from a read error. The V gene is TRBV29-1, the J gene TRBJ2-3; perhaps TRBD2 as D (5 bases). Germline CDR1 reads SQVTM; CDR2 reads ANQGSEA. CDR3 length equals 13 residues. CDR3 sequence (DNA): TGCAGCTTTGACGGGAAGGGCACAGATACGCAGTATTTT. Its translation: CSFDGKGTDTQYF.